A single TCR beta chain is shown here with its context. The data were taken from a study of OX40 agonist ivuxolimab in advanced cancers. CDR1 is SEHNR, CDR2 FQNEAQ, per germline (reference sequence). Unmatched junction bases numbered 5, after V lost 6 bases and J lost 9 bases. The CDR3 is made up of 14 amino acids. Clones were read by immunoSEQ multiplex PCR, and TCRdb kept only the in-frame ones, dropping some. In the table there are about 70,000 clones, under 80% of which are singletons. Specimen: CD4+ or CD8+ T cells sorted from blood, collected in a trial of the OX40 agonist ivuxolimab. This sequence joins TRBV7-9 and TRBJ2-1; 13 bases are shared with TRBD2. The clonotype originates from an adult with an advanced solid tumor such as melanoma, head and neck, liver or kidney cancer. DNA for the CDR3: TGTGCCAGCAGTTGGACTAGCGGGAGCGTTGAGCAGTTCTTC. As protein: CASSWTSGSVEQFF. Combining the CDR3 with reference TRBV7-9 and TRBJ2-1 gives the whole variable domain DTGVSQNPRHKITKRGQNVTFRCDPISEHNRLYWYRQTLGQGPEFLTYFQNEAQLEKSRLLSDRFSAERPKGSFSTLEIQRTEQGDSAMYLCASSWTSGSVEQFFGPGTRLTVL.